The 9 T cell receptor beta chains listed next were all sequenced from one sample in a study of Ad26.COV2.S vaccination and SARS-CoV-2 variants. Using immunoSEQ multiplex PCR, the repertoire was profiled, and TCRdb retains in-frame clones only, with some absent. The repertoire holds some 290,000 clones, with around four fifths as singletons. As for treatment: approximately 18 received Ad26.COV2.S at low or high dose, single or two shots; several received placebo; per-sample allocation not given. Each sample was drawn 63 days after the first injection (of vaccine or placebo). The sample consisted of peripheral blood, taken in a trial of Ad26.COV2.S vaccine versus placebo. These receptors were collected from a person between 18 and 59 years old who received the Ad26.COV2.S COVID-19 vaccine or a placebo.

V is TRBV5-1 and J is TRBJ2-1; D tentatively fits TRBD1 or TRBD2 (6 bases each). The CDR3 spans 15 residues. Germline V gene sequence: CDR1 SGHRS, CDR2 YFSETQ. V gave up 3 bases and J gave up 6 bases, with 16 bases separating them. Here the CDR3 reads CASSSHRVGGNEQFF. The CDR3 region has the DNA TGCGCCAGCAGCTCCCACAGGGTGGGAGGCAATGAGCAGTTCTTC. The complete variable domain, with remaining parts taken from reference TRBV5-1 and TRBJ2-1, reads KAGVTQTPRYLIKTRGQQVTLSCSPISGHRSVSWYQQTPGQGLQFLFEYFSETQRNKGNFPGRFSGRQFSNSRSEMNVSTLELGDSALYLCASSSHRVGGNEQFFGPGTRLTVL.

The chain couples TRBV5-1 to TRBJ1-4, with 7 bases matching TRBD1. Germline V gene lookup returns CDR1 SGHRS and CDR2 YFSETQ. The CDR3 spans 14 residues. V lost 4 bases and J lost 7; bases outside the gene matches: 7. The CDR3 nucleotides read TGCGCCAGCAGCCCCAGGGGGGGCGGTGAAAAACTGTTTTTT. Protein sequence: CASSPRGGGEKLFF.

In its sample, this clone was seen once. The chain joins TRBV10-3 to TRBJ1-2, with 7 bases fitting TRBD1. V trimming: 6 bases; J trimming: 6 bases; junction bases outside the gene matches: 7. Germline V gene sequence: CDR1 ENHRY, CDR2 SYGVKD. The CDR3 spans 13 residues. The CDR3 reads CAIRYTTGDGYTF. The CDR3 nucleotides read TGTGCCATCAGGTATACAACAGGGGATGGCTACACCTTC.

This chain connects TRBV9 to TRBJ1-1, with 7 bases that match TRBD1. V shed 3 bases, J shed 3 bases, and the junction held 2 bases outside the gene matches. This CDR3 is built from 13 residues. CDR1 SGDLS and CDR2 YYNGEE come from the germline V gene. CDR3 in DNA: TGTGCCAGCAGCGCAACAGGGGACACTGAAGCTTTCTTT. Amino acids: CASSATGDTEAFF.

A single count supports this clone. The chain joins TRBV5-1 to TRBJ1-4; a possible D gene is TRBD1 (5 bases). Trimming took off 4 bases at V and 7 bases at J, with 14 bases between the two ends. The CDR3 consists of 14 residues. In germline, CDR1 is SGHRS, CDR2 YFSETQ. The CDR3 spells CASSPGAEGEKLFF. The CDR3 DNA reads TGCGCCAGCAGCCCCGGGGCCGAAGGTGAAAAACTGTTTTTT.

The gene calls are TRBV4-1 and TRBJ1-2, with 8 bases matching TRBD1. The CDR3 has 18 amino acids. The germline gives CDR1 MGHRA, CDR2 YSYEKL. The junction had 17 bases not matched to a gene; V was cut back by 5 bases and J by 3 bases. The CDR3 bases are TGCGCCAGCAGCATCCCCCCGGGACAGGTTCCTAGTGACTATGGCTACACCTTC. Translating it yields CASSIPPGQVPSDYGYTF.

The chain links TRBV5-1 to TRBJ2-7, with D unresolved. Deletions cut 4 bases from V and 1 base from J, with 12 bases between. This CDR3 region has 14 residues. Germline CDR1 and CDR2: SGHRS and YFSETQ. The CDR3 sequence is CASSPATTSYEQYF. The CDR3 nucleotides read TGCGCCAGCAGCCCCGCGACAACGTCCTACGAGCAGTACTTC.

The rearrangement joins TRBV19 to TRBJ1-1; 7 nucleotides agree with TRBD1. The CDR3 has 12 amino acids. Unmatched junction bases numbered 7, after V lost 4 bases and J lost 11 bases. The germline V gene has CDR1 LNHDA and CDR2 SQIVND (reference sequence). In DNA, the CDR3 is TGTGCCAGTAGTACTCTACAGGGGAAGGCTTTCTTT. Translated, it gives CASSTLQGKAFF.

The chain combines TRBV7-9 with TRBJ2-7, with 8 nucleotides matching TRBD1. CDR1 and CDR2 from the germline V gene are SEHNR and FQNEAQ (reference sequence). CDR3 length equals 14 residues. V dropped 5 bases and J dropped 3; count of bases not matched to a gene: 6. The CDR3 sequence: CASSIGTGFYEQYF. Here the CDR3 DNA reads TGTGCCAGCAGCATCGGGACAGGCTTCTACGAGCAGTACTTC.